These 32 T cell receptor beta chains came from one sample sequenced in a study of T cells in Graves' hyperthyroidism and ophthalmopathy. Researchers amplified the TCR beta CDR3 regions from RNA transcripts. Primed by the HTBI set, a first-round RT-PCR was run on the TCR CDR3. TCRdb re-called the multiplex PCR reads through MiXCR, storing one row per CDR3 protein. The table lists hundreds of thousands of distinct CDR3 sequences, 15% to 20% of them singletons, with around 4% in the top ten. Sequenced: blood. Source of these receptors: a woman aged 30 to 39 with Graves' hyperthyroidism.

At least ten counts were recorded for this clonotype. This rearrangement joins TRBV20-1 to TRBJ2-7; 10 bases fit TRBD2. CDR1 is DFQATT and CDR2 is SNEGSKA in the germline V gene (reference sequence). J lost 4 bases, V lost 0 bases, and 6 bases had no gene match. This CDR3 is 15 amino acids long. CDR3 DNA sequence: TGCAGTGCTAGAGATCCAAGGACTAGCGGTTACGAGCAGTACTTC. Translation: CSARDPRTSGYEQYF.

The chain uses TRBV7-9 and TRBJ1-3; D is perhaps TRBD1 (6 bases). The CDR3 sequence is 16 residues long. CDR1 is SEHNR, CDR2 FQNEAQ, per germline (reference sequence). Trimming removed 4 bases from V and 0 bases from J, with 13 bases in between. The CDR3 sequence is CASSSRDMSSGNTIYF. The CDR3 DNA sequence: TGTGCCAGCAGCTCCCGGGACATGAGCTCTGGAAACACCATATATTTT. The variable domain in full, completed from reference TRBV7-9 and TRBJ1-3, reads DTGVSQNPRHKITKRGQNVTFRCDPISEHNRLYWYRQTLGQGPEFLTYFQNEAQLEKSRLLSDRFSAERPKGSFSTLEIQRTEQGDSAMYLCASSSRDMSSGNTIYFGEGSWLTVV.

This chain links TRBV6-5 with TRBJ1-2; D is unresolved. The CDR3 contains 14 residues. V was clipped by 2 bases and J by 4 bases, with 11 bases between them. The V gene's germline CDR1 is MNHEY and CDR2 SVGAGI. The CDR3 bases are TGTGCCAGCAGTTACATAGTACTGTCCTATGGCTACACCTTC. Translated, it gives CASSYIVLSYGYTF.

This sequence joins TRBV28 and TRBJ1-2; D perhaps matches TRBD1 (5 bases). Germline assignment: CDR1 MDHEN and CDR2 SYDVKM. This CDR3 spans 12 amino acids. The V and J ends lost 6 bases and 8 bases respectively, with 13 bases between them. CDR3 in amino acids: CASSAGTGGYTF. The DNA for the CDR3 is TGTGCCAGCAGCGCAGGGACCGGAGGCTACACCTTC.

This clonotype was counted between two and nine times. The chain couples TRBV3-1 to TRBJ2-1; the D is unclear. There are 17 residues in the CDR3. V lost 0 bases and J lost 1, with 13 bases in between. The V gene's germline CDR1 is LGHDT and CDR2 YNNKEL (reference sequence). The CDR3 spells CASSQDRAGWSYNEQFF. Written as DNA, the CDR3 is TGTGCCAGCAGCCAAGATCGCGCAGGTTGGTCCTACAATGAGCAGTTCTTC.

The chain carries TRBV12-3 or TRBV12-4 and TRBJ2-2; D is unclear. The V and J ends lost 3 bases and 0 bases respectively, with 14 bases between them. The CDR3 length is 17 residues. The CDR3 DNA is TGTGCCAGCAGTTTGAATACACAGAGAACGAACACCGGGGAGCTGTTTTTT. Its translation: CASSLNTQRTNTGELFF.

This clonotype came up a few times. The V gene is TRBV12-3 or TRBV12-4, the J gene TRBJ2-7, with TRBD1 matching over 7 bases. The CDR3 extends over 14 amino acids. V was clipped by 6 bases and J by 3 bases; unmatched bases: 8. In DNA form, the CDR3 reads TGTGCCAGCAGCCGCGGTGGGACAGACTACGAGCAGTACTTC. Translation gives CASSRGGTDYEQYF.

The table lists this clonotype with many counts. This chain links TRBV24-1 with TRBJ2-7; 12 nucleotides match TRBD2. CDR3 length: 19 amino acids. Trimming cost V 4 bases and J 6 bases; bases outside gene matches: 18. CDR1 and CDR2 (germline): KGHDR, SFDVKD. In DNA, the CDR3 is TGTGCCACCAGTGACCCCTTCACCCTGACTAGCGGGAGTAGGTGCGAGCAGTACTTC. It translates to CATSDPFTLTSGSRCEQYF.

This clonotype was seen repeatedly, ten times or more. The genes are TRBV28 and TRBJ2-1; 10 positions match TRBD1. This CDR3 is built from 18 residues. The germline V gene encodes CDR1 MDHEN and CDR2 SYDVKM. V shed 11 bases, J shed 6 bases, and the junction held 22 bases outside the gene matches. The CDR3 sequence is CAASILRGDRGRVNEQFF. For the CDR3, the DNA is TGTGCCGCGAGTATACTCCGGGGAGACAGGGGGCGCGTCAATGAGCAGTTCTTC.

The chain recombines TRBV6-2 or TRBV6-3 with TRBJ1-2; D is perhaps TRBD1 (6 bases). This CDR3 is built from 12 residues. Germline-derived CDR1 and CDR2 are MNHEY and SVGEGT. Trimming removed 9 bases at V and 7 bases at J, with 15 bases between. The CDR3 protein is CASTWGAGGYTF. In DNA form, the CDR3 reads TGTGCCAGTACTTGGGGGGCGGGTGGCTACACCTTC.

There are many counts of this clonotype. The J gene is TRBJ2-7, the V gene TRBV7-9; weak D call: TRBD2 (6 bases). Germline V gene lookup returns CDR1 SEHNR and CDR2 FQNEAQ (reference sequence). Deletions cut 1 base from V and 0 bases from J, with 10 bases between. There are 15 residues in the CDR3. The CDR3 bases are TGTGCCAGCAGCTTAGGGCGGGGAATCTCCTACGAGCAGTACTTC. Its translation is CASSLGRGISYEQYF.

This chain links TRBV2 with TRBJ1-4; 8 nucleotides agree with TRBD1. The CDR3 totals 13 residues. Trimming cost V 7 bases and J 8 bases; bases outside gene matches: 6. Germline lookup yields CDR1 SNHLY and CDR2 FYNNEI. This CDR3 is CASMRGDREKLFF. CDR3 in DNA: TGTGCCAGCATGAGGGGGGACAGGGAAAAACTGTTTTTT.

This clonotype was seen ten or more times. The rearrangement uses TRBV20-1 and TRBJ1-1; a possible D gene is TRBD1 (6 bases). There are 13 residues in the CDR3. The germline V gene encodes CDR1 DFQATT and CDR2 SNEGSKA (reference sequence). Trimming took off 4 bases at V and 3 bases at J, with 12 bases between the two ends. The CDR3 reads CSANQQGYTEAFF. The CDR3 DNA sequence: TGCAGTGCTAACCAACAGGGTTACACTGAAGCTTTCTTT.

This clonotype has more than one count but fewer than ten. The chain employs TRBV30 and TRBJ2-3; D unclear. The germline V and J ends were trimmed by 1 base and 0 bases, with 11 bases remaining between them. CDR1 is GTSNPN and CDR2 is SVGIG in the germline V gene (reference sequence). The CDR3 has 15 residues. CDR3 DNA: TGTGCCTGGAGTGGTCTGGCGGTGAGCACAGATACGCAGTATTTT. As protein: CAWSGLAVSTDTQYF.

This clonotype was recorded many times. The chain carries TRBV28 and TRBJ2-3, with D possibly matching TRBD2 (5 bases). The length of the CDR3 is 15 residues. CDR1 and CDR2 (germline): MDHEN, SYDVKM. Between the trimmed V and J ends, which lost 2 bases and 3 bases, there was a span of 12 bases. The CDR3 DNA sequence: TGTGCCAGCAGTTTAAAACTAGAGGTAACAGATACGCAGTATTTT. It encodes CASSLKLEVTDTQYF.

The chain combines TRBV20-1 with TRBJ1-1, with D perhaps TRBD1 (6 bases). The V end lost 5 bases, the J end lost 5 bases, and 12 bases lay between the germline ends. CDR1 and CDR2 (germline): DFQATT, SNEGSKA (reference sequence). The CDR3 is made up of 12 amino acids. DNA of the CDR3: TGCAGTGCTGAGAGACAGGTTACTGAAGCTTTCTTT. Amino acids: CSAERQVTEAFF.

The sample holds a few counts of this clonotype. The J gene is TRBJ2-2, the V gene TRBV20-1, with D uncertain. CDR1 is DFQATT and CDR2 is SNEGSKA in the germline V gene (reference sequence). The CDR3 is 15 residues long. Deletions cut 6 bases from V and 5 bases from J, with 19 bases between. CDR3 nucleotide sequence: TGCAGTGCCCTCCCCGGGCCTTCTGGGACCGGGGAGCTGTTTTTT. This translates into CSALPGPSGTGELFF.

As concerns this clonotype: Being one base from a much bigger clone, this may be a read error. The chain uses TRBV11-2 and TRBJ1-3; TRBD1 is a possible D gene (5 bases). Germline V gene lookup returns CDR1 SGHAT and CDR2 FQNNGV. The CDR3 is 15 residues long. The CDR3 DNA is TGTGCCAGCAGCTTAGTAACGGGGGAAGGAAGCACCATATATTTT. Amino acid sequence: CASSLVTGEGSTIYF.

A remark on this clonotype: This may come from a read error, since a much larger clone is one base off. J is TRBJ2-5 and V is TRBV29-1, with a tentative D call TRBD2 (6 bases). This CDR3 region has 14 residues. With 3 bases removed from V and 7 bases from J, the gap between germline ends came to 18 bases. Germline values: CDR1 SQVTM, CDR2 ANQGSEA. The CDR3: CSVEGLPGRGTQYF. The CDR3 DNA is TGCAGCGTTGAGGGCTTACCGGGGCGGGGGACCCAGTACTTC.

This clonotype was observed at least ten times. CDR3 sequence (DNA): TGTGCCAGCAGTTACTACAGGGGAAATGAGCAGTTCTTC. Translation: CASSYYRGNEQFF. The chain joins TRBV6-5 to TRBJ2-1; 7 bases fit TRBD1. This CDR3 spans 13 amino acids. J gave up 7 bases and V 1 base, and 1 base lay outside the gene matches. Germline V CDR1 and CDR2: MNHEY, SVGAGI.

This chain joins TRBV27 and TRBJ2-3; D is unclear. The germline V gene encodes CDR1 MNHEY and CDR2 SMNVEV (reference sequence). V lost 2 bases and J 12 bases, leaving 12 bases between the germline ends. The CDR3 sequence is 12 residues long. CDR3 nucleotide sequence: TGTGCCAGCAGTTTAAGGAATGGACCCCAGTATTTT. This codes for CASSLRNGPQYF.

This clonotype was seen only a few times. The CDR3 DNA sequence: TGTGCCAGCAGCGACAGGGGTTCTAATGAAAAACTGTTTTTT. This sequence encodes CASSDRGSNEKLFF. The gene calls are TRBV5-4 and TRBJ1-4; 8 bases are shared with TRBD1. This CDR3 contains 14 residues. With 4 bases clipped from V and 3 bases from J, the junction kept 2 bases outside the gene matches. The germline CDR1 and CDR2 sequences are SGHNT and YYREEE (reference sequence).

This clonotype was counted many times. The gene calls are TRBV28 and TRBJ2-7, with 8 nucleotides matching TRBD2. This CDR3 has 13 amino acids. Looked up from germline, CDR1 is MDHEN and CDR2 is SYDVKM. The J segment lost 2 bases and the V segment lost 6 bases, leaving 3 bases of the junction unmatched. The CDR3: CASRVAGPYEQYF. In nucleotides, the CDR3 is TGTGCCAGCAGGGTAGCGGGGCCCTACGAGCAGTACTTC. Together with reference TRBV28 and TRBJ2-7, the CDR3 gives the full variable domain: DVKVTQSSRYLVKRTGEKVFLECVQDMDHENMFWYRQDPGLGLRLIYFSYDVKMKEKGDIPEGYSVSREKKERFSLILESASTNQTSMYLCASRVAGPYEQYFGPGTRLTVT.

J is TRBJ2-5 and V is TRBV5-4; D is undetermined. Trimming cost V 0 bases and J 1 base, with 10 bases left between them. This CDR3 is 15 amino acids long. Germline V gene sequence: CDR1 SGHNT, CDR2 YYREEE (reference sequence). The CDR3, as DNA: TGTGCCAGCAGCTTGGCCGTGGCAGGCCAAGAGACCCAGTACTTC. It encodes CASSLAVAGQETQYF.

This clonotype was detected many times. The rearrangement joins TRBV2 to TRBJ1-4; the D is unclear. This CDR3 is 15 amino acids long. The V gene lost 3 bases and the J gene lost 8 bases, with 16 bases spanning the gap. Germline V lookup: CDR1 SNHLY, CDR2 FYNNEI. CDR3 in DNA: TGTGCCAGCAGTGAGAAGGCGAGGGTTAGGGAAAAACTGTTTTTT. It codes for CASSEKARVREKLFF.

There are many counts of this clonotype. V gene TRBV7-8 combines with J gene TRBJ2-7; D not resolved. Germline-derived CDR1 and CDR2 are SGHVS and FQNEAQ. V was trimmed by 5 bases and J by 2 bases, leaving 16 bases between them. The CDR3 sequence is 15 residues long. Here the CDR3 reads CASSLRPTGPYEQYF. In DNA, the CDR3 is TGTGCCAGCAGCCTAAGACCGACGGGTCCCTACGAGCAGTACTTC.

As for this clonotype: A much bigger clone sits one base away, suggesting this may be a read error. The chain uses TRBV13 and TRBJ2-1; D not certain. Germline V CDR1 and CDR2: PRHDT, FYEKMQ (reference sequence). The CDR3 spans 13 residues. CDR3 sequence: CASSVGRTYEQFF. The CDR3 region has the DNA TGTGCCAGCAGCGTAGGACGGACCTACGAGCAGTTCTTC.

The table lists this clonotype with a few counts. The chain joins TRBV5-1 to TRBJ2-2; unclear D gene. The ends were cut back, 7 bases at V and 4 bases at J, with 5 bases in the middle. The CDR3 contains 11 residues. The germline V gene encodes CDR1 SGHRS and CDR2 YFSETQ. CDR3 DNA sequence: TGCGCCAGCGCGATCACCGGGGAGCTGTTTTTT. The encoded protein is CASAITGELFF.

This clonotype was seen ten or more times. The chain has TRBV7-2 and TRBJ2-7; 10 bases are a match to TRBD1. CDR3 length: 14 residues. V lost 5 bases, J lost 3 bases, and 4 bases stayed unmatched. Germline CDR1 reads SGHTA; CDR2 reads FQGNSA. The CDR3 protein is CASSDWDRGYEQYF. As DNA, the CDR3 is TGTGCCAGCAGCGATTGGGACAGGGGCTACGAGCAGTACTTC.

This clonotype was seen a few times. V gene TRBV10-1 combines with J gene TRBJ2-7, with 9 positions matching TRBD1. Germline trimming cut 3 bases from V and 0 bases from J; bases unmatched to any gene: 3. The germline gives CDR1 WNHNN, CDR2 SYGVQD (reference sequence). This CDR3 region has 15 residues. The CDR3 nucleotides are TGCGCCAGCAGTGACCCGGGACAGGGCTCCTACGAGCAGTACTTC. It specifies CASSDPGQGSYEQYF.

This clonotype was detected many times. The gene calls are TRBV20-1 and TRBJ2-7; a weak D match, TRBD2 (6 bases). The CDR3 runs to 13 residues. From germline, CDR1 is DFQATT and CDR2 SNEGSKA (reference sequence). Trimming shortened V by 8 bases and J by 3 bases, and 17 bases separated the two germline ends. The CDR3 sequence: CSQSRGLNYEQYF. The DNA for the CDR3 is TGCAGTCAAAGCCGGGGACTTAACTACGAGCAGTACTTC.

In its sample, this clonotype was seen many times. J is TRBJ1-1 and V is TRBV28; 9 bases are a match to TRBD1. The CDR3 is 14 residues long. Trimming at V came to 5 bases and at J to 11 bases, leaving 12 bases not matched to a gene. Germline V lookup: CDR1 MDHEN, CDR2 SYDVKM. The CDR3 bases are TGTGCCAGCAGTAGCGGGACAGGGTGGCCAAGGGCTTTCTTT. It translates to CASSSGTGWPRAFF.